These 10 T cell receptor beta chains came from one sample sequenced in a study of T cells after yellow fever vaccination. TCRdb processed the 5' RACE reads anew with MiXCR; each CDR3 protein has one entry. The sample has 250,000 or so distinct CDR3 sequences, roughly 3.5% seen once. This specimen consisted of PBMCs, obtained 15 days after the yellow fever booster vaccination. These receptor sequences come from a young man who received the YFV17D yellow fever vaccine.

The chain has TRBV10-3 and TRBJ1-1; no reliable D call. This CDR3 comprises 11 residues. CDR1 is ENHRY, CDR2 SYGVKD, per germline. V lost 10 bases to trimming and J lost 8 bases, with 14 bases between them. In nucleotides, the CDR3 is TGTGCCACCGGACCGGGCTTCGAAGCTTTCTTT. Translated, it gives CATGPGFEAFF.

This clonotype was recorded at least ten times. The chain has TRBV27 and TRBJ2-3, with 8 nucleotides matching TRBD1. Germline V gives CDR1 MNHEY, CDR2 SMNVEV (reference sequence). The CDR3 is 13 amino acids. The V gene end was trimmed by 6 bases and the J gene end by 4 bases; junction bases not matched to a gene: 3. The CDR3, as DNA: TGTGCCAGCAGGGCACAGGGGGCAGATACGCAGTATTTT. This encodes CASRAQGADTQYF.

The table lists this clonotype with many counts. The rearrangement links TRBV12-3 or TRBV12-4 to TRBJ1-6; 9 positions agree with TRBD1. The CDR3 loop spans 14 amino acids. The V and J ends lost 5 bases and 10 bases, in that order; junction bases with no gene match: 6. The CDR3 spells CASSNRTGVSPLHF. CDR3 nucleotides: TGTGCCAGCAGTAACCGGACAGGGGTATCACCCCTCCACTTT.

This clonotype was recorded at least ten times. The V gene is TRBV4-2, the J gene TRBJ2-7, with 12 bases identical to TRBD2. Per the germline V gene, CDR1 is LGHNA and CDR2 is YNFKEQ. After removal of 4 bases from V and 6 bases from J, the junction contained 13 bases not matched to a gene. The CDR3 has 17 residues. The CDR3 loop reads CASSPSLAGGLIGEQYF. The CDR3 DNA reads TGTGCCAGCAGCCCGTCACTAGCGGGGGGCCTCATTGGCGAGCAGTACTTC.

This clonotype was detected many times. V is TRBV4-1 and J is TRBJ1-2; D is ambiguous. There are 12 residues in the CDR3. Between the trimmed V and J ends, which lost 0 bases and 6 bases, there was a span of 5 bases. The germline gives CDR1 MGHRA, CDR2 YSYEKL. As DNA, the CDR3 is TGCGCCAGCAGCCAAGAGGGAAATGGCTACACCTTC. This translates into CASSQEGNGYTF.

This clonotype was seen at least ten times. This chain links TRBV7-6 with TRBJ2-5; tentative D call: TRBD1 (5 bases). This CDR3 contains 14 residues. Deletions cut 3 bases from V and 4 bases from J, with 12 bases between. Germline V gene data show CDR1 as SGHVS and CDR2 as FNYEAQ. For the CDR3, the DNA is TGTGCCAGCAGCTTTGGCCACCAGGGAGAGACCCAGTACTTC. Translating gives CASSFGHQGETQYF.

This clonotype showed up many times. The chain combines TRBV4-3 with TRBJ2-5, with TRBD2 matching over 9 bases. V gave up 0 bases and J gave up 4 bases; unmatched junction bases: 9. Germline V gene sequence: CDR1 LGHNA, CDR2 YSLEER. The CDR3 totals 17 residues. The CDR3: CASSQDGLAGNVETQYF. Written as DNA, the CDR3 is TGCGCCAGCAGCCAAGATGGCCTAGCGGGGAATGTAGAGACCCAGTACTTC.

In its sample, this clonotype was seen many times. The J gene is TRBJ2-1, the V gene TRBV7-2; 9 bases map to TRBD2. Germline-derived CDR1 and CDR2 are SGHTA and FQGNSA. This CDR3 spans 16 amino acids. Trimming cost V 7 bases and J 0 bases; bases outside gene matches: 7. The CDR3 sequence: CASIPLAGSSYNEQFF. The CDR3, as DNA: TGTGCCAGCATCCCCCTAGCGGGGTCCTCCTACAATGAGCAGTTCTTC. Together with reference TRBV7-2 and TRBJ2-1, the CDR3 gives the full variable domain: GAGVSQSPSNKVTEKGKDVELRCDPISGHTALYWYRQSLGQGLEFLIYFQGNSAPDKSGLPSDRFSAERTGGSVSTLTIQRTQQEDSAVYLCASIPLAGSSYNEQFFGPGTRLTVL.

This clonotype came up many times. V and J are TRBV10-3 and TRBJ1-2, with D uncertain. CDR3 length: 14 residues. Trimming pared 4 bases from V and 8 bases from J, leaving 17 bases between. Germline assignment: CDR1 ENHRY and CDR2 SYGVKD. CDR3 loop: CAISAQRPLWGYTF. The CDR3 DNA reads TGTGCCATCAGTGCTCAGCGGCCCCTATGGGGCTACACCTTC.

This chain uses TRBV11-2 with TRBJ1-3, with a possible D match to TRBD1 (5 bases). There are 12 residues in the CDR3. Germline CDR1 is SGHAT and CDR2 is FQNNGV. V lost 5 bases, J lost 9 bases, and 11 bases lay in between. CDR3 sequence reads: CASSPEGATIYF. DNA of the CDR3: TGTGCCAGCAGCCCCGAAGGGGCCACCATATATTTT. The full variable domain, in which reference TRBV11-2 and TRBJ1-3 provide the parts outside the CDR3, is EAGVAQSPRYKIIEKRQSVAFWCNPISGHATLYWYQQILGQGPKLLIQFQNNGVVDDSQLPKDRFSAERLKGVDSTLKIQPAKLEDSAVYLCASSPEGATIYFGEGSWLTVV.